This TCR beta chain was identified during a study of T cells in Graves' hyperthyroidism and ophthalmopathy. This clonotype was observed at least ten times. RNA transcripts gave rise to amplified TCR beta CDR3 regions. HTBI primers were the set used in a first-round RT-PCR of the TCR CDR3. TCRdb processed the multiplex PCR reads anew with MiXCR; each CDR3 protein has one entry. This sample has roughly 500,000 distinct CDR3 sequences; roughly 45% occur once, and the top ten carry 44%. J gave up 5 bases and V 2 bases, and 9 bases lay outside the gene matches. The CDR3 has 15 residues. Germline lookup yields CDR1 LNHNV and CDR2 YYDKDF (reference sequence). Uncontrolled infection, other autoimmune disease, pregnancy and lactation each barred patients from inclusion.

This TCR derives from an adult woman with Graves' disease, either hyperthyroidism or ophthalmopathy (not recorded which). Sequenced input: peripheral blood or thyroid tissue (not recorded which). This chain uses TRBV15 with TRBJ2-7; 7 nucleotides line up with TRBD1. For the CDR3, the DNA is TGTGCCACCAGCAGATTGAGGGGGACAGCCGACGAGCAGTACTTC. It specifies CATSRLRGTADEQYF.